The clone carrying this T cell receptor beta chain was picked up a small number of times. Its antigen is not known. TCRdb re-called the 5' RACE reads through MiXCR, storing one row per CDR3 protein. The sample has about 630,000 distinct CDR3 sequences, about 12% seen once. The data originate from a study of T cells after yellow fever vaccination. The study's findings and limits: FACS-sorted repertoires might harbor abundant contaminating clonotypes from the bulk population.

This CDR3 region has 15 residues. Germline-derived CDR1 and CDR2 are SGHRS and YFSETQ. V lost 0 bases and J lost 5; bases outside the gene matches: 4. The rearrangement uses TRBV5-1 and TRBJ2-2; 7 bases fit TRBD1. The TCR was taken from a young man who received the YFV17D yellow fever vaccine. The sample in question was PBMCs, obtained on the day of the yellow fever booster vaccination. CDR3 nucleotide sequence: TGCGCCAGCAGCTTGGGGGGACAGTCTACCGGGGAGCTGTTTTTT. This codes for CASSLGGQSTGELFF.